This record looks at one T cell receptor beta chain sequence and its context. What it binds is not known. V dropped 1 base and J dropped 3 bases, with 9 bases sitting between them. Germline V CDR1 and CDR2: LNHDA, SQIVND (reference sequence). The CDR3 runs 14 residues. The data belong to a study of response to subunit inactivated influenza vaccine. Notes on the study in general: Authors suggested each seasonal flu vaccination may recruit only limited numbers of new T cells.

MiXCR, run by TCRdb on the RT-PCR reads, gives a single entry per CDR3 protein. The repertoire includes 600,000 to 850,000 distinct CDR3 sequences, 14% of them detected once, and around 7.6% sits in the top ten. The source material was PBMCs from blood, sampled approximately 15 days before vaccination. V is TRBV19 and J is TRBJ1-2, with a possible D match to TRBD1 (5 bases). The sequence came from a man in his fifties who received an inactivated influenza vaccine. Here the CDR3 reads CASSIGQRYYGYTF. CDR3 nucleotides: TGTGCCAGTAGTATAGGACAGCGTTACTATGGCTACACCTTC.